This TCR beta chain was found in a study of radiation and T cells in renal cell carcinoma. Indicated time point: baseline pretreatment blood. Stated treatment: 15 Gy SBRT to primary tumor, nephrectomy 4 weeks later. Serial blood draws occurred at baseline and 2 and 4 weeks post-SBRT. Assay used: immunoSEQ multiplex PCR; TCRdb lists only in-frame clones, some missing. The sample has roughly 120,000 clones, approximately 80% seen once. The germline V gene encodes CDR1 SEHNR and CDR2 FQNEAQ (reference sequence). V shed 7 bases and J 12 bases; nucleotides not matched to a gene: 14. This CDR3 spans 14 amino acids.

The origin of this receptor is a woman in her sixties or seventies with renal cell carcinoma. Sequencing used blood, obtained from a patient whose treatment included radiotherapy and nephrectomy. The J gene is TRBJ2-1, the V gene TRBV7-9; 8 positions agree with TRBD2. DNA for the CDR3: TGTGCCAGCACCCGAGCGGGGGCATTTCTGGGGCAGTTCTTC. Protein sequence: CASTRAGAFLGQFF.